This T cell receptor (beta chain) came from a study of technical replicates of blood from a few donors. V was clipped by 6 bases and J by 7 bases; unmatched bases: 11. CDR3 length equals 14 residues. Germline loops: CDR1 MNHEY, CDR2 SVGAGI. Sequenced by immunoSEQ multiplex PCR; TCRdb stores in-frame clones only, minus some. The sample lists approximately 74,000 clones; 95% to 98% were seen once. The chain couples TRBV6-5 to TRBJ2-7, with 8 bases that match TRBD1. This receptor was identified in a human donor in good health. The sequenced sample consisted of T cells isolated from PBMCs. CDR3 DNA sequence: TGTGCCAGCAGGAAGACCGGGACAGGCGGAGAGCAGTACTTC. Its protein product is CASRKTGTGGEQYF.